The present T cell receptor beta chain was sequenced within a study of blood T cells in healthy people across ages. Sample-barcoded 5' priming and a J-beta primer mix drove a second PCR of about 6 to 12 cycles. Via MiXCR, TCRdb re-called the 5' RACE reads, giving one row per CDR3 protein. Of approximately 800,000 distinct CDR3 sequences listed, roughly 60% are singletons. The CDR3 has 15 amino acids. CDR1 MGHRA and CDR2 YSYEKL come from the germline V gene. Losses at the gene ends were 5 bases for V and 8 bases for J; bases not matched to a gene: 12. There were healthy Caucasian individuals from Russia, aged roughly 6 to 100, serving as donors.

The sequence came from a man younger than 40 in good health. The chain is built from TRBV4-1 and TRBJ2-1; 7 bases fit TRBD1. Sequencing used blood. Here the CDR3 reads CASSGPRQGVDEQFF. CDR3 nucleotide sequence: TGCGCCAGCAGCGGTCCGAGACAGGGCGTAGATGAGCAGTTCTTC.